These T cell receptor beta chains were read from a single sample in a study of T-cell reconstitution after alpha-beta-depleted transplantation in children. TCRdb reanalysed the PCR reads using MiXCR and keeps one entry per CDR3 protein. The table shows about 610,000 distinct CDR3 sequences, with roughly 10% occurring only once. Sequenced here: PBMCs from the stem cell graft donor, sampled from the stem cell graft. These receptors originate from a human donor who donated a stem cell graft to a child with acute myeloid leukemia. Each CDR3 is given with its conserved first and last residue. A D gene is named only where the DNA matches it firmly. A clone size is listed for some rows: how often the clone was seen (once, few, many), or a class if it is expanded.

>TRBD2|TRBJ2-1|TRBV5-1|many
TGCGCCAGCCGATTTGACTGGACTAGCTACGCTGAGCAGTTCTTC
CASRFDWTSYAEQFF
>TRBD1|TRBJ2-1|TRBV11-2|few
TGTGCCAGCAGCTTATGGCAGGGGGATGAGCAGTTCTTC
CASSLWQGDEQFF
>.|TRBJ1-3|TRBV29-1|.
TGCAGCGTTTCAGACGGAACTTACTCTGGAAACACCATATATTTT
CSVSDGTYSGNTIYF
>.|TRBJ2-1|TRBV30|.
TGTGCCTGGAGTAGAGGGCCACCCTTCAATGAGCAGTTCTTC
CAWSRGPPFNEQFF
>.|TRBJ2-7|TRBV28|few
TGTGCCAGCAGTAGGCCCGGGAGCAGCTCCTACGAGCAGTACTTC
CASSRPGSSSYEQYF
>.|TRBJ2-2|TRBV4-3|.
TGCGCCAGCAGCCATAGCACCGGGGAGCTGTTTTTT
CASSHSTGELFF
>TRBD1|TRBJ2-3|TRBV6-6|few
TGTGCCAGCAATCATCGGGGACAGGGGAAAGATACGCAGTATTTT
CASNHRGQGKDTQYF
>TRBD2|TRBJ2-7|TRBV29-1|.
TGCAGCGTCTCCCTAGCGGGAGTGACCTACGAGCAGTACTTC
CSVSLAGVTYEQYF
>TRBD2|TRBJ2-1|TRBV19|.
TGTGCCAGTAGCCCCGTAAGAATAGCGGGAGCCCCTGAGCAGTTCTTC
CASSPVRIAGAPEQFF
>TRBD2|TRBJ2-1|TRBV20-1|.
TGCAGTGCTAGAGATAGCGGGAGGTCCAATGAGCAGTTCTTC
CSARDSGRSNEQFF